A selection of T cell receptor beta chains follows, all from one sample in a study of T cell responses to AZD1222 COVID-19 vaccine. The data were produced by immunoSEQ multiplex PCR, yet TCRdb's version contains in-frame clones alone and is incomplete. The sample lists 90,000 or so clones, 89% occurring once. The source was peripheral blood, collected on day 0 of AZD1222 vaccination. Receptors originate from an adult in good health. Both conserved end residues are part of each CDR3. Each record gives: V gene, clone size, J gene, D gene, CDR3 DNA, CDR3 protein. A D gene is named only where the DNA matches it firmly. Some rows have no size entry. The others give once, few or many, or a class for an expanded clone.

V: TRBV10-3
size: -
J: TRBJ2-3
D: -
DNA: TGTGCCATCAGTGCCAACAGCGGGTCTGGCACAGATACGCAGTATTTT
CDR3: CAISANSGSGTDTQYF

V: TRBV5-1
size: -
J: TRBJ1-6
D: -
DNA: TGCGCCAGCAGCTTGTCTGAGTTTTCACCCCTCCACTTT
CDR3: CASSLSEFSPLHF

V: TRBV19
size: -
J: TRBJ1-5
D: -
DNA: TGTGCCAGTTCAGAGCGGGGGGCCGGTCAGCCCCAGCATTTT
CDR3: CASSERGAGQPQHF

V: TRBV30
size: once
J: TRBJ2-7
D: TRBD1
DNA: TGTGCCTGGAGTTCGGGGTACGGGACAGGGGGTAACTACGAGCAGTACTTC
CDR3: CAWSSGYGTGGNYEQYF

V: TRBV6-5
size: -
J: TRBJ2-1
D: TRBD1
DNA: TGTGCCAGCAGTAGGGACAGGAGCATCTACAATGAGCAGTTCTTC
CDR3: CASSRDRSIYNEQFF

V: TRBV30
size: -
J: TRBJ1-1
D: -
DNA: TGTGCCTGGAATCCCTCCCCCGGTAGCGGCACTGAAGCTTTCTTT
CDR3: CAWNPSPGSGTEAFF

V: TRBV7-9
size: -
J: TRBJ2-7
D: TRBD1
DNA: TGTGCCAGCAGCTTAGGAGGGGGCGGCTACGAGCAGTACTTC
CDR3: CASSLGGGGYEQYF

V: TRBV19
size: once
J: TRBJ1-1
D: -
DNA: TGTGCCAGTAGTATCCCACCGGGACTTTCGAACACTGAAGCTTTCTTT
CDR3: CASSIPPGLSNTEAFF

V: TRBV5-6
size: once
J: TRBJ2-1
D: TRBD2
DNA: TGTGCCAGCAGCCCGGGTACTAGCGGGTTTGAGCAGTTCTTC
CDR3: CASSPGTSGFEQFF

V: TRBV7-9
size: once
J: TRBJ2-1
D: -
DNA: TGTGCCAGCAGCTTAAACCCCAATGAGCAGTTCTTC
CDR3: CASSLNPNEQFF

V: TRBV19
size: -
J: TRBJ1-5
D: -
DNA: TGTGCCAGTAGTATTTTAGGAATGGGCCCCAATCAGCCCCAGCATTTT
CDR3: CASSILGMGPNQPQHF

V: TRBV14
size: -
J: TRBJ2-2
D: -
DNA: TGTGCCAGCAGCCCCCGGGGGAAAGTTTCGGACACCGGGGAGCTGTTTTTT
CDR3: CASSPRGKVSDTGELFF

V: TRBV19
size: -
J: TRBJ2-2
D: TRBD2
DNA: TGTGCCAGTACTAGCGGGCAACGGACTGGGGAGCTGTTTTTT
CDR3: CASTSGQRTGELFF

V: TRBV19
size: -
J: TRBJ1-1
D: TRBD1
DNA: TGTGCCAGTAGTCTCGACAGGGGCACTGAAGCTTTCTTT
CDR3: CASSLDRGTEAFF

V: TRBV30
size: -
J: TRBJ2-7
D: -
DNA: TGTGCCTGGAGTGTATATGCCGGCGGCGAGCAGTACTTC
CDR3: CAWSVYAGGEQYF

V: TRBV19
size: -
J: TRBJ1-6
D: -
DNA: TGTGCCAGTAGTAGGGCAGGGATCTATAATTCACCCCTCCACTTT
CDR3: CASSRAGIYNSPLHF

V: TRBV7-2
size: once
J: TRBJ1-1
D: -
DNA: TGTGCCAGCAGCCGTAACAGGGATATAGGCGCTTTCTTT
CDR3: CASSRNRDIGAFF

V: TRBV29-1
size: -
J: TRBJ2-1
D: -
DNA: TGCAGCGTTGAATTAAACACCCAGTTCTTC
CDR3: CSVELNTQFF

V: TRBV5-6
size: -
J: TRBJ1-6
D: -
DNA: TGTGCCAGCAGCAGAAGGAGACCCCTCCACTTT
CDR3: CASSRRRPLHF

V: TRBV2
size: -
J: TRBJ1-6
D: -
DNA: TGTGCCAGCAGTGAGTTAGAAAATTCACCCCTCCACTTT
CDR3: CASSELENSPLHF

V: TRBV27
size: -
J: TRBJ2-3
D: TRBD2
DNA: TGTGCCAGCAGGGGAGCGGGAGTAGATACGCAGTATTTT
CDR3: CASRGAGVDTQYF

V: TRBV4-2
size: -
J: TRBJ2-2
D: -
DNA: TGTGCCAGCAGCCAAGAGGGCCGGAACACCGGGGAGCTGTTTTTT
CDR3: CASSQEGRNTGELFF

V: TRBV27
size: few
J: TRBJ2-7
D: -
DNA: TGTGCCAGCAGTTCAACCAGTTGGCCGCTACGCGAGCAGTACTTC
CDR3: CASSSTSWPLREQYF

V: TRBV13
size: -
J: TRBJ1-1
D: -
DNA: TGTGCCAGCAGCTTTACAGGGTACACTGAAGCTTTCTTT
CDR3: CASSFTGYTEAFF

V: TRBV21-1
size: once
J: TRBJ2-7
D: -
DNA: TGTGCCAGCAGCAAAGGCCCTAGCACCTACGAGCAGTACTTC
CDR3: CASSKGPSTYEQYF

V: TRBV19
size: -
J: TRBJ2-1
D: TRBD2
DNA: TGTGCCAGTAGCCGTTTGACTAGCGGAAGCGGGAATGAGCAGTTCTTC
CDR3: CASSRLTSGSGNEQFF

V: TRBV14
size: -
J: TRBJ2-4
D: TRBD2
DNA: TGTGCCAGCAGCCAGGGACTAGCGGGACGGGGCAAAAACATTCAGTACTTC
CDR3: CASSQGLAGRGKNIQYF

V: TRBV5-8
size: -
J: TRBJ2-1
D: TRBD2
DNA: TGTGCCAGCAGCTTGGGTCCCGGGACTAGCGGGGCATACAATGAGCAGTTCTTC
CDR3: CASSLGPGTSGAYNEQFF

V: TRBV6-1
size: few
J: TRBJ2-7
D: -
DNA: TGTGCCAGCAGTGAACCTGGCCATCAGTACGAGCAGTACTTC
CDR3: CASSEPGHQYEQYF

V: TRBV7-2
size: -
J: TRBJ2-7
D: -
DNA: TGTGCCAGCAGCTTAGAGGGGTCTAGCGTAATCTCCTACGAGCAGTACTTC
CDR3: CASSLEGSSVISYEQYF

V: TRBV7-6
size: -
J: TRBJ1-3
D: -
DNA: TGTGCCAGCAGCGTTTCTCCTTCCCCTGGAAACACCATATATTTT
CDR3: CASSVSPSPGNTIYF